The next 23 T cell receptor beta chains were all read from a single sample in a study of T cells in Graves' hyperthyroidism and ophthalmopathy. RNA transcripts yielded amplified TCR beta CDR3 regions. HTBI primers drove first-round RT-PCR of the TCR CDR3. TCRdb called the multiplex PCR reads again in MiXCR, with one record for every CDR3 protein. Seen here are about 360,000 distinct CDR3 sequences, about 13% observed once, and the top ten hold roughly 8.3%. Sample: blood. These receptors came from a woman aged 18-29 years with Graves' hyperthyroidism.

This clonotype was counted ten times or more. The genes are TRBV28 and TRBJ1-5, with 7 bases that match TRBD1. The germline V gene encodes CDR1 MDHEN and CDR2 SYDVKM. The CDR3 is 15 residues long. V dropped 1 base and J dropped 5; count of bases not matched to a gene: 5. CDR3 coding DNA: TGTGCCAGCAGTTTATCTCTAACAGGGGATCAGCCCCAGCATTTT. Protein: CASSLSLTGDQPQHF.

The V gene is TRBV7-8, the J gene TRBJ1-4, with D maybe TRBD1 (6 bases). V was pared by 11 bases and J by 3 bases, with 13 bases between. Germline V gene sequence: CDR1 SGHVS, CDR2 FQNEAQ. CDR3 length: 13 residues. CDR3 nucleotide sequence: TGTGCCGGGAGGCGGACAGCTAATGAAAAACTGTTTTTT. As protein: CAGRRTANEKLFF.

In this sample, this clonotype turned up many times. The chain combines TRBV7-3 with TRBJ2-1, with D perhaps matching TRBD2 (6 bases). Germline V gene data show CDR1 as SGHTA and CDR2 as FQGTGA. V lost 1 base and J lost 0, with 10 bases in between. The CDR3 length is 16 residues. CDR3 in DNA: TGTGCCAGCAGCTTAATTGCGGGAAACTCCTACAATGAGCAGTTCTTC. It yields the protein CASSLIAGNSYNEQFF.

This clonotype was counted ten times or more. The chain has TRBV20-1 and TRBJ2-7; 8 positions agree with TRBD1. The length of the CDR3 is 12 residues. Germline values: CDR1 DFQATT, CDR2 SNEGSKA (reference sequence). V dropped 5 bases and J dropped 3; count of bases not matched to a gene: 3. Here the CDR3 reads CSARTGGYEQYF. CDR3 coding DNA: TGCAGTGCTCGTACAGGGGGCTACGAGCAGTACTTC.

This clonotype was observed a handful of times. The CDR3 nucleotides read TGTGCCAGCAGTTTAGGAAGGAGGACTGAAGCTTTCTTT. Translating it yields CASSLGRRTEAFF. The chain is built from TRBV12-3 or TRBV12-4 and TRBJ1-1; no definite D call. Trimming left V 1 base short and J 5 bases short, with 8 bases between. The CDR3 spans 13 residues.

In its sample, this clonotype was seen many times. This chain joins TRBV12-3 or TRBV12-4 and TRBJ2-7; perhaps D is TRBD1 or TRBD2 (5 bases each). Trimming left V 2 bases short and J 7 bases short, with 21 bases between. This CDR3 is 16 amino acids long. The CDR3 DNA is TGTGCCAGCAGTTTATATCAACCGGGACGGACCTCAGAGCAGTACTTC. Protein: CASSLYQPGRTSEQYF.

This clonotype was counted at least ten times. CDR3 amino acids: CAWSPSPDTQYF. CDR3 nucleotides: TGTGCCTGGAGTCCTTCCCCAGATACGCAGTATTTT. The chain joins TRBV30 to TRBJ2-3; D gene unclear. V was trimmed by 2 bases and J by 4 bases, leaving 7 bases between them. Germline V lookup: CDR1 GTSNPN, CDR2 SVGIG (reference sequence). CDR3 length equals 12 residues.

The chain couples TRBV5-1 to TRBJ1-3; the D is unclear. V was clipped by 3 bases and J by 0 bases, with 16 bases between them. Germline assignment: CDR1 SGHRS and CDR2 YFSETQ. The CDR3 sequence is 17 residues long. The CDR3 loop reads CASSSKAGPSSGNTIYF. DNA of the CDR3: TGCGCCAGCAGCTCCAAAGCGGGCCCCAGCTCTGGAAACACCATATATTTT.

This clonotype was seen many times. This chain links TRBV2 with TRBJ1-5; no firm D call. This CDR3 comprises 16 residues. Germline V gene sequence: CDR1 SNHLY, CDR2 FYNNEI. V was trimmed by 4 bases and J by 4 bases, leaving 17 bases between them. CDR3 nucleotide sequence: TGTGCCAGCAGTGTATACTTCTCCTCGGGGAATCAGCCCCAGCATTTT. It yields the protein CASSVYFSSGNQPQHF.

This clonotype was recorded at least ten times. The chain links TRBV7-9 to TRBJ2-1; D gene uncertain. CDR3 length: 13 residues. V was clipped by 1 base and J by 6 bases, with 7 bases between them. Germline V CDR1 and CDR2: SEHNR, FQNEAQ (reference sequence). CDR3 sequence reads: CASSLGQRNEQFF. The CDR3 DNA sequence: TGTGCCAGCAGCTTAGGCCAGCGCAATGAGCAGTTCTTC.

This clonotype was seen more than once but under ten times. The CDR3: CASSLVGAQGVDTQYF. The CDR3 DNA follows: TGTGCCAGCAGCTTAGTTGGGGCCCAGGGGGTGGATACGCAGTATTTT. This sequence joins TRBV11-2 and TRBJ2-3; 7 bases fit TRBD1. Losses at the gene ends were 1 base for V and 6 bases for J; bases not matched to a gene: 10. Germline lookup yields CDR1 SGHAT and CDR2 FQNNGV. The CDR3 extends over 16 amino acids.

This clonotype appeared a few times. The CDR3 is CASSPPRGARETQYF. The CDR3 bases are TGTGCCAGCAGCCCCCCGCGGGGGGCTAGGGAGACCCAGTACTTC. The V and J genes are TRBV7-2 and TRBJ2-5; 8 bases match TRBD2. Looked up from germline, CDR1 is SGHTA and CDR2 is FQGNSA. With 5 bases clipped from V and 5 bases from J, the junction kept 10 bases outside the gene matches. This CDR3 has 15 amino acids.

The table lists this clonotype with many counts. The chain has TRBV28 and TRBJ2-7, with TRBD1 identical over 10 bases. CDR1 and CDR2 (germline): MDHEN, SYDVKM. J lost 4 bases, V lost 6 bases, and 3 bases had no gene match. CDR3 size: 13 residues. In nucleotides, the CDR3 is TGTGCCAGCAGGCGGACAGGGGGGTACGAGCAGTACTTC. This gives the protein CASRRTGGYEQYF.

This clonotype was recorded many times. V gene TRBV30 combines with J gene TRBJ2-1; D is perhaps TRBD2 (6 bases). The CDR3 runs 14 residues. Trimming took 4 bases from V and 4 from J, leaving 14 bases between them. Per germline, CDR1 GTSNPN and CDR2 SVGIG (reference sequence). CDR3 region: CAWMGSGLYNEQFF. CDR3 in DNA: TGTGCCTGGATGGGAAGCGGGTTATACAATGAGCAGTTCTTC.

This clonotype showed up many times. DNA of the CDR3: TGCAGTGCTAGTTTGTCTAGCGGGAGAAATGAGCAGTTCTTC. Translated, it gives CSASLSSGRNEQFF. This rearrangement joins TRBV20-1 to TRBJ2-1, with 10 nucleotides matching TRBD2. CDR3 length: 14 residues. Germline V CDR1 and CDR2: DFQATT, SNEGSKA (reference sequence). The J segment lost 7 bases and the V segment lost 3 bases, leaving 6 bases of the junction unmatched.

This clonotype was found a few times. This chain uses TRBV18 with TRBJ2-7, with D unresolved. With 4 bases removed from V and 0 bases from J, the gap between germline ends came to 16 bases. The CDR3 loop spans 16 amino acids. Germline V lookup: CDR1 KGHSH, CDR2 LQKENI. As DNA, the CDR3 is TGTGCCAGCTCACGGTTGGGTGATCCGAACTCCTACGAGCAGTACTTC. It is translated as CASSRLGDPNSYEQYF.

This clonotype was observed at least ten times. The chain is built from TRBV18 and TRBJ1-2; the D gene is possibly TRBD1 (6 bases). Deletions cut 6 bases from V and 6 bases from J, with 20 bases between. This CDR3 has 15 amino acids. Germline assignment: CDR1 KGHSH and CDR2 LQKENI. CDR3 nucleotides: TGTGCCAGCTCCCCCGGACAGATCTTGGTAGATGGCTACACCTTC. Translating it yields CASSPGQILVDGYTF.

The table lists this clonotype with a few counts. The V gene is TRBV10-3, the J gene TRBJ2-5; no clear D. Germline assignment: CDR1 ENHRY and CDR2 SYGVKD. Trimming shortened V by 3 bases and J by 0 bases, and 8 bases separated the two germline ends. This CDR3 has 14 amino acids. The CDR3: CAISERPHQETQYF. CDR3 bases: TGTGCCATCAGTGAAAGACCACACCAAGAGACCCAGTACTTC.

At least ten counts were recorded for this clonotype. This sequence joins TRBV20-1 and TRBJ1-4; D is possibly TRBD1 (6 bases). V was cut by 3 bases and J by 5 bases, with 16 bases left in between. CDR1 and CDR2 from the germline V gene are DFQATT and SNEGSKA (reference sequence). The CDR3 length is 15 residues. The CDR3 is CSASGGQAQNEKLFF. In nucleotides, the CDR3 is TGCAGTGCTAGTGGGGGGCAGGCCCAAAATGAAAAACTGTTTTTT.

This clonotype was seen ten or more times. This sequence joins TRBV7-2 and TRBJ2-3; maybe TRBD2 (5 bases). The ends were cut back, 3 bases at V and 4 bases at J, with 8 bases in the middle. CDR3 length equals 13 residues. Germline V gene data show CDR1 as SGHTA and CDR2 as FQGNSA. In DNA form, the CDR3 reads TGTGCCAGCAGCTTTAGGCGGGCAGATACGCAGTATTTT. This codes for CASSFRRADTQYF.

This clonotype was seen at least ten times. V gene TRBV14 combines with J gene TRBJ1-1, with D perhaps matching TRBD1 (5 bases). Germline assignment: CDR1 SGHDN and CDR2 FVKESK. The CDR3 spans 14 residues. Trimming removed 8 bases from V and 1 base from J, with 14 bases in between. CDR3 coding DNA: TGTGCCAGCTGGGACCAGACAGCGAACACTGAAGCTTTCTTT. Translating gives CASWDQTANTEAFF.

This clonotype was detected a few times. V gene TRBV7-3 combines with J gene TRBJ2-2, with 8 positions matching TRBD2. In germline, CDR1 is SGHTA, CDR2 FQGTGA. The junction had 5 bases not matched to a gene; V was cut back by 5 bases and J by 3 bases. The CDR3 contains 15 residues. For the CDR3, the DNA is TGTGCCAGCAGCGATAAACTAGCGGACACCGGGGAGCTGTTTTTT. Residues: CASSDKLADTGELFF.

This clonotype was recorded many times. The J gene is TRBJ1-3, the V gene TRBV5-1; TRBD1 might be the D (5 bases). The CDR3 extends over 15 amino acids. V lost 0 bases and J 1 base, leaving 8 bases between the germline ends. The V gene's germline CDR1 is SGHRS and CDR2 YFSETQ. DNA of the CDR3: TGCGCCAGCAGCTTGGCCGGGACGTCTGGAAACACCATATATTTT. Protein sequence: CASSLAGTSGNTIYF.